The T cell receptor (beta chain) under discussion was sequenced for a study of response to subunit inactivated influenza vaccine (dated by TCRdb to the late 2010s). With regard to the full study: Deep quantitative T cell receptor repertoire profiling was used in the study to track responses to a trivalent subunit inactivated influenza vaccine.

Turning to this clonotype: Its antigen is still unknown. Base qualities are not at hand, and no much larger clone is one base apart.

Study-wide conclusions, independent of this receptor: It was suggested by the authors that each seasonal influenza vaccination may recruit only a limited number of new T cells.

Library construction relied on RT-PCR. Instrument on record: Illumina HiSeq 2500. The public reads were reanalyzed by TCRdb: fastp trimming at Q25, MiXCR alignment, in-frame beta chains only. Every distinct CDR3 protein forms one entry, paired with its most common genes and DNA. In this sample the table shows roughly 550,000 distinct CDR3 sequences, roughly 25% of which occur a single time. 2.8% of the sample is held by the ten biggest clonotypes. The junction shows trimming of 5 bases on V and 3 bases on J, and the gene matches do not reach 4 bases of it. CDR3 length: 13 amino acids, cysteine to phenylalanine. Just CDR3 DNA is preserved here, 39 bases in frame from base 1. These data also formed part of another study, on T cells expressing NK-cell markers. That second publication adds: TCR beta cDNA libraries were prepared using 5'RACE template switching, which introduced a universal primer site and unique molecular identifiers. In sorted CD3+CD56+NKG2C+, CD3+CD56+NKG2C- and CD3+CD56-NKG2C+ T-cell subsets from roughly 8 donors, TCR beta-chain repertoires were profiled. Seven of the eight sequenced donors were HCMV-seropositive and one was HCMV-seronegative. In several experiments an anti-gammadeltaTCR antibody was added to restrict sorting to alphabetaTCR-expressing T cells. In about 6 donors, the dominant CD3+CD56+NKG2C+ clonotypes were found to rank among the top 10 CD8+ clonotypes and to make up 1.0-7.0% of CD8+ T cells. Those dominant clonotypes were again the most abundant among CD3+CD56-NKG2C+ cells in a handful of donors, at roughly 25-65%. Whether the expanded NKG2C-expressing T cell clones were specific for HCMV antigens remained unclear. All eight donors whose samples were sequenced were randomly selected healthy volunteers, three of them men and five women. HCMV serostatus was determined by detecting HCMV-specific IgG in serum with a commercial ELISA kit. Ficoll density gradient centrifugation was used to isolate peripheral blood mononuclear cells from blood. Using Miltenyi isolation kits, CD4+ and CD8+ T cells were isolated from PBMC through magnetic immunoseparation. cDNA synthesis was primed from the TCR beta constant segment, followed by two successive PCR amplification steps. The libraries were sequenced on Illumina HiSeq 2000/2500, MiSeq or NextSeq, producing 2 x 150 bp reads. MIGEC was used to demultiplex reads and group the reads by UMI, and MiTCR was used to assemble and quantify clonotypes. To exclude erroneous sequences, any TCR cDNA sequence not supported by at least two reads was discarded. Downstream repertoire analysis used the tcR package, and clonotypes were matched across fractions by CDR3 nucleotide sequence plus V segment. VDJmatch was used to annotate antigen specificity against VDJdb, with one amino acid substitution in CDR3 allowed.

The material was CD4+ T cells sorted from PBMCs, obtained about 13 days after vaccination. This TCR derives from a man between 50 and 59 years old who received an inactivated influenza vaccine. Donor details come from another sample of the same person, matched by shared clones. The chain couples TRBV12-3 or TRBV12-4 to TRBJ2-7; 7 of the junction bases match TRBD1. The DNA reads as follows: TGTGCCAGCAGTATTGGACAGGACTACGAGCAGTACTTC. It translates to CASSIGQDYEQYF.